Sequencing of this T cell receptor beta chain was carried out in a study of OX40 agonist ivuxolimab in advanced cancers. Study-wide points: Antigens targeted by the expanded peripheral T cells were not determined.

The repertoire was sequenced with immunoSEQ multiplex PCR; TCRdb's copy has only in-frame clones and lacks some. The table records about 86,000 clones, roughly 89% of them present only once. Of note for this clone: Its antigen is not known.

V shed 5 bases, J shed 2 bases, and the junction held 7 bases outside the gene matches. This CDR3 has 15 amino acids. Germline V gene data show CDR1 as PRHDT and CDR2 as FYEKMQ (reference sequence). The clonotype originates from an adult with an advanced solid tumor such as melanoma, head and neck, liver or kidney cancer. The chain uses TRBV13 and TRBJ2-3, with TRBD2 matching 7 bases. The specimen comprised CD4+ or CD8+ T cells sorted from blood, sampled in a trial of the OX40 agonist ivuxolimab. CDR3 in amino acids: CASSDRDYHTDTQYF. DNA of the CDR3: TGTGCCAGCAGCGACCGGGACTATCACACAGATACGCAGTATTTT.